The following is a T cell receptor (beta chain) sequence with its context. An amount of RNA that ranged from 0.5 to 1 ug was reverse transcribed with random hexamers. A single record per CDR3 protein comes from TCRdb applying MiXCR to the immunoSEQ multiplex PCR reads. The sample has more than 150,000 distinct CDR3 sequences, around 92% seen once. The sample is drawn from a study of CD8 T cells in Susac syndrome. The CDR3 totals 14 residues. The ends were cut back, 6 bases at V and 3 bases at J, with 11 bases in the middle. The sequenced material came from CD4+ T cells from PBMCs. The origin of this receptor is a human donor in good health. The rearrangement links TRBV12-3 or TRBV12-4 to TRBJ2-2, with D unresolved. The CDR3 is CASSTNEDTGELFF. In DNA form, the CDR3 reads TGTGCCAGCAGCACGAATGAGGACACCGGGGAGCTGTTTTTT.